This TCR beta chain was sequenced during a study of early T cells in non-severe SARS-CoV-2 infection (dated by TCRdb to the early 2020s). Concerning the study at large: Because TCR sequencing was done on bulk RNA from unsorted whole blood, the alpha and beta chains could not be paired.

This was a case-control study nested in a cohort of healthcare workers in London, UK, who had nasopharyngeal swab PCR tests and blood samples taken every week. Healthcare workers were recruited during the week of the UK lockdown, between 23 and 31 March 2020, and followed weekly for up to about 15 weeks. Preparation of the library involved 5' RACE. TCRdb lists the instrument as NextSeq 500. The TCR library protocol attached unique molecular identifiers to individual cDNA molecules to correct for sequencing error and PCR bias. Both TCR alpha and beta chains were sequenced, and tight co-correlation was observed between alpha and beta sequence abundances in each sample. The original methods were these. Decombinator V4 was used to annotate the V gene, J gene and CDR3 of the TCR sequences. Expanded TCRs were defined as changing significantly between any two time points under a Poisson model with p below 0.0001. TCR abundances were normalised to the total number of TCRs sequenced per sample and were expressed as counts per million. TRAV1-2 paired with TRAJ12, TRAJ20 or TRAJ33 defined MAIT TCRs, while TRAV10 paired with TRAJ18 defined iNKT TCRs. A search of VDJdb, accessed on 1 November 2021, was run for TCRs annotated to CMV, EBV and SARS-CoV-2, with TCRs annotated for multiple antigens excluded. The public reads were reanalyzed by TCRdb: fastp trimming at Q25, MiXCR alignment, in-frame beta chains only. Rows merge per CDR3 protein into single entries with the most common DNA and genes. None of the V and J calls come from the authors' own analysis; TCRdb made them. This sample comprises tens of thousands of distinct CDR3 sequences, 10% to 11% of them detected only once. The top ten hold 1.7% of the sample.

Results the study describes overall, beyond this receptor: Matching against VDJdb was skewed toward anti-spike CD8 responses, likely underestimated virus-specific expansions, and missed private and CD4 specificities.

Reading the germline V gene gives CDR1 SGHNT and CDR2 YENEEA. Trimming takes 3 bases from V and 5 bases from J, and the germline ends sit 7 bases apart. From the cysteine up to the phenylalanine, the CDR3 has a length of 12 residues. Just the 36-base CDR3 DNA is kept, in frame starting at base 1. This clonotype was detected a few times. Its cognate antigen has yet to be identified. It has no much larger one-base neighbor in the sample; base qualities were not kept. The receptor was derived from an adult who was a healthcare worker with PCR-confirmed SARS-CoV-2 infection or an uninfected control (not recorded which). Sequencing was carried out using whole blood. The rearranged segments are TRBV11-3 and TRBJ1-1, with the D gene too uncertain to name. In nucleotides, the sequence is TGTGCCAGCAGCTTCTCGGGTACTGAAGCTTTCTTT. It encodes CASSFSGTEAFF.